This TCR beta chain comes out of a study of blood T cell repertoires in COVID-19. For the study at large: Sources were T cells, B-cell-depleted T cells, or PBMCs; the material itself was cDNA or gDNA.

CDR3 length: 16 residues. Per the germline V gene, CDR1 is MDHEN and CDR2 is SYDVKM. The trim removed 4 bases at V and 2 bases at J, leaving 4 bases unmatched. Measured with immunoSEQ multiplex PCR; TCRdb has only the in-frame clones, and not every one. The profile shows approximately 87,000 clones, roughly 89% of them singletons. The chain links TRBV28 to TRBJ2-1, with 11 bases that match TRBD2. The clonotype originates from a man in his 70s with active or convalescent COVID-19. Sequenced: peripheral blood. This chain's CDR3 is CASSSLAGGTYNEQFF. CDR3 sequence (DNA): TGTGCCAGCAGTTCCTTAGCGGGAGGGACCTACAATGAGCAGTTCTTC.